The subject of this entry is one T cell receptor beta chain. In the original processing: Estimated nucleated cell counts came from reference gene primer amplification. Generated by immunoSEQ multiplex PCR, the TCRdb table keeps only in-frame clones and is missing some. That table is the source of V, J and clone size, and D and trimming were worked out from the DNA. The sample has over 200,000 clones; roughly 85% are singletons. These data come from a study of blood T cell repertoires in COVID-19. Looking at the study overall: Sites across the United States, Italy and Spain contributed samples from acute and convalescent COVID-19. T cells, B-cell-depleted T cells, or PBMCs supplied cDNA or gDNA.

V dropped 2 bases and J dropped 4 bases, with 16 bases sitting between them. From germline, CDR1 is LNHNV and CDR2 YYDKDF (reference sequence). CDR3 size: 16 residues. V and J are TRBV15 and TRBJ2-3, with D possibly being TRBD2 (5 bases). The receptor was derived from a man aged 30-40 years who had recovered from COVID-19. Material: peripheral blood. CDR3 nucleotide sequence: TGTGCCACCAGCAGACCCCTCGGACTTTCGCCAGATACGCAGTATTTT. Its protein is CATSRPLGLSPDTQYF.